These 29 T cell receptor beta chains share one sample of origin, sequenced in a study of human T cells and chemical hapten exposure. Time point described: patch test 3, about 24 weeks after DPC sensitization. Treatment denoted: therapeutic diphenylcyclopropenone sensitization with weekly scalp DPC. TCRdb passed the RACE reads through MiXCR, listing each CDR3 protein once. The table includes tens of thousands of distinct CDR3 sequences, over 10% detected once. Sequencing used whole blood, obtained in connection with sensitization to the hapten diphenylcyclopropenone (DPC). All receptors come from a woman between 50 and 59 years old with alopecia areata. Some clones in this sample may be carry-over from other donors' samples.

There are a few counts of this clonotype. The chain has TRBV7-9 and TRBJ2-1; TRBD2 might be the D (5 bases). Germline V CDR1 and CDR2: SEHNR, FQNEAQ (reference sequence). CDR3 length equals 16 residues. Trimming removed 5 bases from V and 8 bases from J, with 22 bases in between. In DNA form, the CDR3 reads TGTGCCAGCAGCCCAAATAGCGCGAACCCTAGGGATGAGCAGTTCTTC. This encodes CASSPNSANPRDEQFF.

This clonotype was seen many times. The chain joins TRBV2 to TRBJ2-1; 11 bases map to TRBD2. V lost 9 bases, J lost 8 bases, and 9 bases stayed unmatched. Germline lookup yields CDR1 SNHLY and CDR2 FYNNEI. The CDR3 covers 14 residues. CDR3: CARAVAGGLHEQFF. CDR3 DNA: TGTGCCAGAGCCGTAGCGGGAGGGCTTCATGAGCAGTTCTTC.

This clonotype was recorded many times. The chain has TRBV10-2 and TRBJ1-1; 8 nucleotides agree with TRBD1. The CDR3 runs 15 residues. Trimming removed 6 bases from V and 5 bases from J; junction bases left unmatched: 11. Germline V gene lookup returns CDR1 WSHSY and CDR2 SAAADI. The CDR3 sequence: CASSQWTGPWTEAFF. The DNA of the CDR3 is TGCGCCAGCAGCCAATGGACAGGGCCCTGGACTGAAGCTTTCTTT.

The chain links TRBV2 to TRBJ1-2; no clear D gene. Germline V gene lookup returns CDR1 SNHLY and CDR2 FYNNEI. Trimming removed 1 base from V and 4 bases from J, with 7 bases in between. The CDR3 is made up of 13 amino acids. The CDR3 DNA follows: TGTGCCAGCAGTGAAGGACGGTTCTATGGCTACACCTTC. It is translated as CASSEGRFYGYTF.

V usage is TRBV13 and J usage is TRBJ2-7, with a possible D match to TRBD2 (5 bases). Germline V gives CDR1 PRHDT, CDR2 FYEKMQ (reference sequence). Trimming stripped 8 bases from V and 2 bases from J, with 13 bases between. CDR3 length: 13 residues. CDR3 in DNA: TGTGCCAGCGGGTCGATGACTACCTACGAGCAGTACTTC. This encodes CASGSMTTYEQYF.

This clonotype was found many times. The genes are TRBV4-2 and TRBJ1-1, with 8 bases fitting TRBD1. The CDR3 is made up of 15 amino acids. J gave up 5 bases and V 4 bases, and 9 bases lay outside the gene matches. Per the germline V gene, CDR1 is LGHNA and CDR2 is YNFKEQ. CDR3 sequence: CASSPTQGAGTEAFF. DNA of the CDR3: TGTGCCAGCAGCCCTACTCAGGGGGCTGGGACTGAAGCTTTCTTT.

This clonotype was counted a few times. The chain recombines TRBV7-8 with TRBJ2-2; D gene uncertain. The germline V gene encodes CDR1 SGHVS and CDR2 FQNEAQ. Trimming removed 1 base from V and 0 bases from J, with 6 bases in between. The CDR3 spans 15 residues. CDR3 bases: TGTGCCAGCAGCTTAGTTGACCCGAACACCGGGGAGCTGTTTTTT. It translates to CASSLVDPNTGELFF.

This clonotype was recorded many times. For the CDR3, the DNA is TGTGCCAGCAGCTTAACTCGTCAAGAGACCCAGTACTTC. Its protein product is CASSLTRQETQYF. V and J are TRBV7-3 and TRBJ2-5; D is unclear. This CDR3 has 13 amino acids. V was cut by 0 bases and J by 2 bases, with 4 bases left in between. Germline V gene lookup returns CDR1 SGHTA and CDR2 FQGTGA.

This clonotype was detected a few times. The CDR3 bases are TGTGCCAGCAGGGATGACGCCAGGGTCTATGGCTACACCTTC. It is translated as CASRDDARVYGYTF. This chain links TRBV6-1 with TRBJ1-2; D is possibly TRBD1 (5 bases). The CDR3 runs to 14 residues. Germline loops: CDR1 MNHNS, CDR2 SASEGT. With 6 bases removed from V and 4 bases from J, the gap between germline ends came to 15 bases.

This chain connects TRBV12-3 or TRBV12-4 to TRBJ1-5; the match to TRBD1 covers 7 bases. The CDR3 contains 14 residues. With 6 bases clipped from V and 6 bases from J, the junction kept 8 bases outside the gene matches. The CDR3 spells CASSTTGESQPQHF. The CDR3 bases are TGTGCCAGCAGCACAACAGGGGAGAGTCAGCCCCAGCATTTT.

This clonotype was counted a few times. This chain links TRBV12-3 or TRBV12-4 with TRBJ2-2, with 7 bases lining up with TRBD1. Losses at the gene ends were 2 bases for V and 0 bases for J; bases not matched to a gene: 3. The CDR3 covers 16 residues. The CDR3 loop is CASSLLGQANTGELFF. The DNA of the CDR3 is TGTGCCAGCAGTTTACTCGGACAGGCGAACACCGGGGAGCTGTTTTTT.

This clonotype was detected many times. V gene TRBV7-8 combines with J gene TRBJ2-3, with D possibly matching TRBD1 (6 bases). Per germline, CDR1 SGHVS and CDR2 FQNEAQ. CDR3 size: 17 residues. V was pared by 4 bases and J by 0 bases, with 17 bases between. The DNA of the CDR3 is TGTGCCAGCAGCTCACGGATAGGGACACTGAGCACAGATACGCAGTATTTT. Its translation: CASSSRIGTLSTDTQYF.

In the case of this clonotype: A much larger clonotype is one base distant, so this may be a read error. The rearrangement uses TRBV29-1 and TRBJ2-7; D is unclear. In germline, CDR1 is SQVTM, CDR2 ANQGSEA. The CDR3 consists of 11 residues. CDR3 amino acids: CSVEAREGPYF. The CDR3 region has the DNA TGCAGCGTAGAAGCTAGGGAAGGGCCGTACTTC.

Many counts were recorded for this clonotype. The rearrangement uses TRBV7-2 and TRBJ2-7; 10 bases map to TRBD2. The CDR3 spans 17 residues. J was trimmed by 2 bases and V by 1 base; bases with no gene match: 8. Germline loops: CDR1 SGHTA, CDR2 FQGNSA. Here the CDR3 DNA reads TGTGCCAGCAGCTTAGAGGTGGGAGGACTAGCGGCCTACGAGCAGTACTTC. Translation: CASSLEVGGLAAYEQYF.

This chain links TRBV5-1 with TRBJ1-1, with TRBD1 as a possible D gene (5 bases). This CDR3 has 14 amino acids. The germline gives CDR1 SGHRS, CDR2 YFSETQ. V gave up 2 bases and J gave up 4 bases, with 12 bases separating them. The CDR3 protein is CASSFGDSTTEAFF. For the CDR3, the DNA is TGCGCCAGCAGCTTCGGGGACTCTACCACTGAAGCTTTCTTT.

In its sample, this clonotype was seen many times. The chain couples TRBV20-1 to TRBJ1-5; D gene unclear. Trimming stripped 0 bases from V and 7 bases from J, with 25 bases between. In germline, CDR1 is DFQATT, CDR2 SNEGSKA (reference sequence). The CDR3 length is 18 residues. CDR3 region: CSAREVRSGLLEKQPQHF. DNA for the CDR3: TGCAGTGCTAGAGAGGTCAGGAGCGGACTTCTTGAAAAACAGCCCCAGCATTTT.

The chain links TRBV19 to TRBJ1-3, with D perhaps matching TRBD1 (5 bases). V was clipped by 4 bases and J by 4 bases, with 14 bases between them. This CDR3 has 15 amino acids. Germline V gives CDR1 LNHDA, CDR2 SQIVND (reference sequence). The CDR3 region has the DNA TGTGCCAGTAGTAATTTCGGGGGATCCGGAAACACCATATATTTT. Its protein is CASSNFGGSGNTIYF.

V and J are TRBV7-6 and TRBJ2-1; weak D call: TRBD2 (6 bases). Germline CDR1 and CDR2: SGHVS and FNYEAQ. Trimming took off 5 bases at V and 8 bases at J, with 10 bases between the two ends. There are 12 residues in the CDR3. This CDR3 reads CASSPWGDEQFF. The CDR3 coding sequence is TGTGCCAGCAGCCCTTGGGGGGATGAGCAGTTCTTC.

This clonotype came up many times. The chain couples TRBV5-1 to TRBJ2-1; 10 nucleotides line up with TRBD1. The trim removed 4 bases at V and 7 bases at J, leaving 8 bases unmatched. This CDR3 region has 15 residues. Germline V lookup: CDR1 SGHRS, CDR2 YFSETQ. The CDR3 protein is CASSTTGQGWNEQFF. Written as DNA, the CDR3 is TGCGCCAGCAGCACCACGGGACAGGGGTGGAATGAGCAGTTCTTC.

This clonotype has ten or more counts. The CDR3 region is CSVRDGDYGYTF. The CDR3 DNA reads as TGCAGCGTCCGGGACGGAGACTATGGCTACACCTTC. V gene TRBV29-1 combines with J gene TRBJ1-2; tentatively, D is TRBD1 (5 bases). In germline, CDR1 is SQVTM, CDR2 ANQGSEA. The length of the CDR3 is 12 residues. V lost 6 bases and J lost 3, with 11 bases in between.

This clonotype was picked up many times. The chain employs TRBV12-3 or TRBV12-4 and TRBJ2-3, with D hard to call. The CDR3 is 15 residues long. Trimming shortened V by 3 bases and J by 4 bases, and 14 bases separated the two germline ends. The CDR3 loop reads CASSFRPQQADTQYF. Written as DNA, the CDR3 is TGTGCCAGCAGTTTCCGGCCCCAGCAAGCAGATACGCAGTATTTT.

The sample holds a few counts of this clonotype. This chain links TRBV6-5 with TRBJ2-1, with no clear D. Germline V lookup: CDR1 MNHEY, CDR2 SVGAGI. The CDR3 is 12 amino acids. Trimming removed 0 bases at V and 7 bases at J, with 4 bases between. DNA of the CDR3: TGTGCCAGCAGTTACTCCTGGAATGAGCAGTTCTTC. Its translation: CASSYSWNEQFF.

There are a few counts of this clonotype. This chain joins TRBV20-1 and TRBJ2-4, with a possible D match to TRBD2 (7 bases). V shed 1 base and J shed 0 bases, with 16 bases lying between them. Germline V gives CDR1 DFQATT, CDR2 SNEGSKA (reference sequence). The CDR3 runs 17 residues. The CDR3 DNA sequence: TGCAGTGCTAGAGCGTTTTCGGGGGGCCTAGCCAAAAACATTCAGTACTTC. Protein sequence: CSARAFSGGLAKNIQYF.

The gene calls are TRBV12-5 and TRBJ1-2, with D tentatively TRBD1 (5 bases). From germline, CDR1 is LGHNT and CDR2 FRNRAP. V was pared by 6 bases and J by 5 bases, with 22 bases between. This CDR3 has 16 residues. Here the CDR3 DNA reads TGTGCTAGTGGCCAAAACCCTCTACAGGATCTATATGGCTACACCTTC. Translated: CASGQNPLQDLYGYTF.

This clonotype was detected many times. This CDR3 reads CASSQAPGTGVRGNIQYF. Here the CDR3 DNA reads TGTGCCAGCAGCCAAGCTCCCGGGACAGGGGTCAGAGGAAACATTCAGTACTTC. V gene TRBV3-1 combines with J gene TRBJ2-4; the match to TRBD1 covers 10 bases. This CDR3 contains 18 residues. Germline-derived CDR1 and CDR2 are LGHDT and YNNKEL (reference sequence). Trimming removed 1 base from V and 6 bases from J; junction bases left unmatched: 12.

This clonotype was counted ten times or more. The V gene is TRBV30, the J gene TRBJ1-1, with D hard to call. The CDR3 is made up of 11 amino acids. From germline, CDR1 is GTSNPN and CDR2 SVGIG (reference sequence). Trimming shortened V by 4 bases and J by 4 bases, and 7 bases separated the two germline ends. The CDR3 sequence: CAWTERTEAFF. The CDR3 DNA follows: TGTGCCTGGACCGAACGCACTGAAGCTTTCTTT.

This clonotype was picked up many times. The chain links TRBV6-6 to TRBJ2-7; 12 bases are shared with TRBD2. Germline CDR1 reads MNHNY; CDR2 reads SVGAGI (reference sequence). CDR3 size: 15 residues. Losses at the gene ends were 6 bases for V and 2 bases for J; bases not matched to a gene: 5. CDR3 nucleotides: TGTGCCAGCAGCTACGGACTAGCGGGACCCTACGAGCAGTACTTC. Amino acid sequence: CASSYGLAGPYEQYF.

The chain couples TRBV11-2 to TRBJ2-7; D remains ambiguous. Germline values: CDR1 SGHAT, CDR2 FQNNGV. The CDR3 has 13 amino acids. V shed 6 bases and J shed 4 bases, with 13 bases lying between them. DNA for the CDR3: TGTGCCAGCAGACGCGTCGGAGCATACGAGCAGTACTTC. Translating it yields CASRRVGAYEQYF.

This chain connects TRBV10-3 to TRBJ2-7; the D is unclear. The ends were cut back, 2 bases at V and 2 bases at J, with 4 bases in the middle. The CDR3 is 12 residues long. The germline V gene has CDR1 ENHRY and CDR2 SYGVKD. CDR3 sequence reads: CAISEGTYEQYF. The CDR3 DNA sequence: TGTGCCATCAGTGAGGGGACCTACGAGCAGTACTTC.